This T cell receptor beta chain was recorded in a study of PD-1 and CTLA-4 blockade in melanoma. Sequencing was performed with immunoSEQ multiplex PCR; in TCRdb, only in-frame clones are kept and a portion is missing. This table holds 15,000 to 20,000 clones, around 72% found once. Only a few counts were recorded for this clone. V dropped 0 bases and J dropped 1 base, with 4 bases sitting between them. The CDR3 extends over 15 amino acids. Per germline, CDR1 SEHNR and CDR2 FQNEAQ (reference sequence). J is TRBJ2-6 and V is TRBV7-9, with D unresolved. This clonotype originated in a human donor with melanoma. The source material was CD8+ T cells from peripheral blood, sampled before anti-PD-1 treatment. This CDR3 reads CASSLAGSGANVLTF. The DNA for the CDR3 is TGTGCCAGCAGCTTAGCGGGGTCTGGGGCCAACGTCCTGACTTTC.